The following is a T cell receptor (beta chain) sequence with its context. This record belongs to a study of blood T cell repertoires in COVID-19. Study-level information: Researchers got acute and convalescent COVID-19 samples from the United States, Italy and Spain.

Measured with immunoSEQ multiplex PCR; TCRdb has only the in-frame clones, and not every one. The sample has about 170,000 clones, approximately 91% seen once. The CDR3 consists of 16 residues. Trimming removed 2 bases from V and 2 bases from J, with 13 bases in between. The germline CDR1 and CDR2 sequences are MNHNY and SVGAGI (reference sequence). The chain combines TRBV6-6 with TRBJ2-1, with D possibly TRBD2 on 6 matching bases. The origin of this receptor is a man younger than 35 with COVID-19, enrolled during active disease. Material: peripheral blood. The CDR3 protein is CASSYMAASAYNEQFF. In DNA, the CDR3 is TGTGCCAGCAGTTACATGGCGGCTAGCGCCTACAATGAGCAGTTCTTC.